The 19 T cell receptor beta chains listed next were all sequenced from one sample in a study of control samples from healthy donors and cancer patients (TCRdb year 2020). The receptor library was made with the immunoSEQ multiplex PCR assay. TCRdb mirrors the immuneACCESS table, restricted to in-frame sequences. Some clones are absent from its copies; in checked studies, under half trace to an unresolved V gene, and the reason for the others is unknown. A total of 100,000 to 120,000 clones appear in this sample, around 89% of them only once. Together, the top ten hold 3.5% to 4.5% of the sample. The sample consisted of PBMCs. Receptors were obtained from a woman aged 60-75 years with lung cancer.

To note about this clone: At one of its ends the junction is not consistent with the germline gene, which may arise from a read error. The chain is built from TRBV20-1 and TRBJ2-7; perhaps TRBD2 as D (5 bases). This CDR3 is 11 amino acids long. Germline V gene data show CDR1 as DFQATT and CDR2 as SNEGSKA (reference sequence). The CDR3 reads CSAEVGYEHYF. DNA of the CDR3: TGCAGTGCGGAGGTCGGCTACGAGCACTACTTC.

The sample holds one count of this clone. CDR3 in DNA: TGTGCCAGCAGTTACAACGGGGCCCAAGAGACCCAGTACTTC. This sequence encodes CASSYNGAQETQYF. The rearrangement joins TRBV6-2 or TRBV6-3 to TRBJ2-5; D may be TRBD1 or TRBD2 (5 bases each). The CDR3 has 14 residues. V was cut by 2 bases and J by 1 base, with 8 bases left in between. Germline V CDR1 and CDR2: MNHEY, SVGEGT.

This clone was seen a single time. The V gene is TRBV4-2, the J gene TRBJ2-1; TRBD2 matches 11 bases. The length of the CDR3 is 15 residues. CDR1 LGHNA and CDR2 YNFKEQ come from the germline V gene. J gave up 5 bases and V 4 bases, and 4 bases lay outside the gene matches. The CDR3 sequence is CASSPGTSGDNEQFF. The DNA of the CDR3 is TGTGCCAGCAGCCCCGGGACTAGCGGTGACAATGAGCAGTTCTTC.

This clone was detected once. This chain uses TRBV4-1 with TRBJ1-5, with D unresolved. There are 16 residues in the CDR3. CDR1 is MGHRA, CDR2 YSYEKL, per germline. V dropped 1 base and J dropped 0 bases, with 10 bases sitting between them. CDR3 sequence (DNA): TGCGCCAGCAGCCAAGTCGTAGGGATTAGCAATCAGCCCCAGCATTTT. Its protein is CASSQVVGISNQPQHF.

The CDR3 sequence: CASSNGRAYEQYF. The CDR3 DNA is TGTGCCAGCAGTAATGGACGGGCCTACGAGCAGTACTTC. This sequence joins TRBV12-3 or TRBV12-4 and TRBJ2-7; D gene ambiguous. CDR3 length: 13 amino acids. V lost 5 bases and J lost 2, with 10 bases in between.

V gene TRBV19 combines with J gene TRBJ1-5; 8 bases are a match to TRBD1. The length of the CDR3 is 14 residues. CDR1 and CDR2 (germline): LNHDA, SQIVND (reference sequence). The junction had 11 bases not matched to a gene; V was cut back by 7 bases and J by 9 bases. The CDR3 coding sequence is TGTGCCAGTAATCCTGGACAGGGCGAACGGCCCCAGCATTTT. Protein: CASNPGQGERPQHF.

This chain joins TRBV5-1 and TRBJ2-5, with TRBD2 identical over 9 bases. V was pared by 0 bases and J by 5 bases, with 11 bases of the junction left unmatched. The length of the CDR3 is 17 residues. Germline values: CDR1 SGHRS, CDR2 YFSETQ. CDR3 in amino acids: CASSLAASGTPGETQYF. CDR3 DNA: TGCGCCAGCAGCTTGGCTGCTAGCGGGACACCGGGGGAGACCCAGTACTTC.

DNA for the CDR3: TGCGCCAGCAGCCAAGATCCGGCCAGCGGGAGACTAAAAGAGCAGTTCTTC. It specifies CASSQDPASGRLKEQFF. The rearrangement links TRBV4-1 to TRBJ2-1; 8 bases fit TRBD2. Germline values: CDR1 MGHRA, CDR2 YSYEKL. The V and J ends lost 0 bases and 10 bases, in that order; junction bases with no gene match: 14. The CDR3 loop spans 17 amino acids.

V is TRBV3-1 (or the pseudogene TRBV3-2) and J is TRBJ2-7; 8 bases are a match to TRBD2. The CDR3 spans 14 residues. From germline, CDR1 is LGHDT and CDR2 YNNKEL (reference sequence). Germline trimming cut 3 bases from V and 5 bases from J; bases unmatched to any gene: 6. CDR3 DNA sequence: TGTGCCAGCAGCCAGGTCACGGGGGGGCACGAGCAGTACTTC. This translates into CASSQVTGGHEQYF.

The gene calls are TRBV18 and TRBJ2-1; TRBD1 is a possible D gene (6 bases). Germline V gene sequence: CDR1 KGHSH, CDR2 LQKENI. V lost 8 bases and J 0 bases, leaving 11 bases between the germline ends. CDR3 length: 14 amino acids. CDR3: CASGQGSSYNEQFF. CDR3 in DNA: TGTGCCAGCGGGCAGGGGAGCTCCTACAATGAGCAGTTCTTC.

The CDR3 sequence is CASSQIGTGSYEQYF. The CDR3, as DNA: TGTGCCAGCAGTCAAATCGGGACAGGGTCCTACGAGCAGTACTTC. The J gene is TRBJ2-7, the V gene TRBV6-2 or TRBV6-3, with 9 bases aligning to TRBD1. Looked up from germline, CDR1 is MNHEY and CDR2 is SVGEGT. The V and J ends lost 5 bases and 1 base, in that order; junction bases with no gene match: 6. CDR3 length: 15 residues.

This sequence joins TRBV10-3 and TRBJ1-2; TRBD1 might be the D (6 bases). Germline assignment: CDR1 ENHRY and CDR2 SYGVKD. The CDR3 totals 17 residues. Trimming removed 0 bases at V and 0 bases at J, with 14 bases between. CDR3 DNA: TGTGCCATCAGTGAGTCGTCGACAGGCGCGACTAACTATGGCTACACCTTC. Translating it yields CAISESSTGATNYGYTF.

The chain carries TRBV7-9 and TRBJ2-2; either TRBD1 or TRBD2 may fit D (5 bases each). CDR1 SEHNR and CDR2 FQNEAQ come from the germline V gene (reference sequence). Trimming took off 1 base at V and 7 bases at J, with 19 bases between the two ends. The CDR3 has 17 amino acids. The CDR3, as DNA: TGTGCCAGCAGCTTAGGCCCCTCACTCGGTGGGGGCGGGGAGCTGTTTTTT. As protein: CASSLGPSLGGGGELFF.

This chain uses TRBV6-1 with TRBJ1-5; the match to TRBD1 covers 10 bases. V gave up 4 bases and J gave up 0 bases; unmatched junction bases: 9. Germline lookup yields CDR1 MNHNS and CDR2 SASEGT. The CDR3 sequence is 18 residues long. CDR3 sequence reads: CASSVTHGTGVSNQPQHF. DNA of the CDR3: TGTGCCAGCAGTGTAACTCATGGGACAGGGGTTAGCAATCAGCCCCAGCATTTT.

The J gene is TRBJ1-1, the V gene TRBV18; the D is unclear. Germline V CDR1 and CDR2: KGHSH, LQKENI. Trimming cost V 2 bases and J 1 base, with 5 bases left between them. The CDR3 has 13 amino acids. CDR3 coding DNA: TGTGCCAGCTCACCAGTGCAGAACACTGAAGCTTTCTTT. Translating it yields CASSPVQNTEAFF.

V usage is TRBV11-2 and J usage is TRBJ1-5; 9 bases match TRBD1. Germline CDR1 SGHAT, CDR2 FQNNGV. The CDR3 is 15 residues long. V shed 1 base, J shed 5 bases, and the junction held 3 bases outside the gene matches. CDR3 nucleotide sequence: TGTGCCAGCAGCTTAGGTGGGACAGGGCATCAGCCCCAGCATTTT. Protein sequence: CASSLGGTGHQPQHF. Combining the CDR3 with reference TRBV11-2 and TRBJ1-5 gives the whole variable domain EAGVAQSPRYKIIEKRQSVAFWCNPISGHATLYWYQQILGQGPKLLIQFQNNGVVDDSQLPKDRFSAERLKGVDSTLKIQPAKLEDSAVYLCASSLGGTGHQPQHFGDGTRLSIL.

The genes are TRBV5-1 and TRBJ2-2; 14 nucleotides match TRBD2. After removal of 4 bases from V and 6 bases from J, the junction contained 2 bases not matched to a gene. CDR3 size: 15 residues. The germline gives CDR1 SGHRS, CDR2 YFSETQ. CDR3 amino acids: CASSLTSGGAGELFF. CDR3 coding DNA: TGCGCCAGCAGCCTGACTAGCGGGGGGGCCGGGGAGCTGTTTTTT.

This clone was seen a few times. This CDR3 is CASKEGNYGYTF. The DNA of the CDR3 is TGTGCCAGCAAAGAGGGGAACTATGGCTACACCTTC. The V gene is TRBV2, the J gene TRBJ1-2, with D perhaps TRBD1 (5 bases). The V gene lost 7 bases and the J gene lost 2 bases, with 8 bases spanning the gap. Germline-derived CDR1 and CDR2 are SNHLY and FYNNEI. This CDR3 region has 12 residues.

This clone was observed once. The chain uses TRBV6-5 and TRBJ1-1; D possibly corresponds to TRBD1 (5 bases). Trimming took 9 bases from V and 1 from J, leaving 15 bases between them. Per the germline V gene, CDR1 is MNHEY and CDR2 is SVGAGI. This CDR3 comprises 14 residues. CDR3 sequence: CASLIGGANTEAFF. The CDR3 coding sequence is TGTGCCAGTCTTATAGGCGGGGCGAACACTGAAGCTTTCTTT.